Each of the 27 T cell receptor beta chains below was sequenced from the same sample in a study of cytomegalovirus exposure and HLA in healthy donors. PCR was performed using 60 Vbeta and 13 Jbeta primers. The assay was immunoSEQ multiplex PCR, and TCRdb's table has in-frame clones only and misses some. The sample comprises 35,000 to 45,000 clones, roughly two thirds of which are singletons, and 6.5% rests with the top ten. Sequenced input: PBMCs. These receptors originate from a man aged 30 to 39 in good health and CMV-seronegative.

In this sample, this clone turned up once. The CDR3 protein is CASSHQSGSRKTQYF. In DNA, the CDR3 is TGTGCCAGCAGCCATCAAAGCGGGAGTCGGAAGACCCAGTACTTC. The genes are TRBV4-2 and TRBJ2-5, with TRBD2 matching over 8 bases. V lost 3 bases, J lost 6 bases, and 9 bases stayed unmatched. The CDR3 length is 15 residues. The germline V gene encodes CDR1 LGHNA and CDR2 YNFKEQ.

The rearrangement uses TRBV19 and TRBJ2-7, with TRBD2 matching 7 bases. The V and J ends lost 6 bases and 1 base, in that order; junction bases with no gene match: 6. Germline assignment: CDR1 LNHDA and CDR2 SQIVND (reference sequence). The CDR3 has 14 residues. The CDR3 nucleotides are TGTGCCAGTAGCGTAGCGGGTTCTTCCTACGAGCAGTACTTC. Translating it yields CASSVAGSSYEQYF.

This clone came up a few times. The chain recombines TRBV7-2 with TRBJ1-6, with TRBD1 matching over 10 bases. Germline V gene sequence: CDR1 SGHTA, CDR2 FQGNSA. The CDR3 contains 16 residues. With V trimmed by 3 bases and J by 6 bases, 5 bases remained unmatched. CDR3 nucleotide sequence: TGTGCCAGCAGCTTGAGGACAGGGGGTCCTAATTCACCCCTCCACTTT. Translation: CASSLRTGGPNSPLHF.

The genes are TRBV7-8 and TRBJ2-3, with TRBD2 matching over 8 bases. Germline V lookup: CDR1 SGHVS, CDR2 FQNEAQ. The trim removed 3 bases at V and 3 bases at J, leaving 5 bases unmatched. The CDR3 contains 15 residues. The CDR3 coding sequence is TGTGCCAGCAGCTTCAAGCGACTAGCGACAGATACGCAGTATTTT. Translated, it gives CASSFKRLATDTQYF.

This clone occurred a few times. In DNA form, the CDR3 reads TGCGCCAGCAGCTTGGACAGGGGTGGCTATGGCTACACCTTC. Translating it yields CASSLDRGGYGYTF. This chain links TRBV5-1 with TRBJ1-2; 7 nucleotides agree with TRBD1. There are 14 residues in the CDR3. Losses at the gene ends were 0 bases for V and 4 bases for J; bases not matched to a gene: 3. Germline-derived CDR1 and CDR2 are SGHRS and YFSETQ.

This clone was counted only a few times. V gene TRBV11-2 combines with J gene TRBJ2-1; 8 bases line up with TRBD2. V was pared by 5 bases and J by 3 bases, with 15 bases of the junction left unmatched. Germline V gene sequence: CDR1 SGHAT, CDR2 FQNNGV. The CDR3 contains 18 residues. CDR3: CASSLQFFSGAYYNEQFF. CDR3 DNA sequence: TGTGCCAGCAGCCTCCAATTTTTTAGCGGGGCTTACTACAATGAGCAGTTCTTC.

This clone showed up just a few times. The chain uses TRBV5-1 and TRBJ2-3; 7 bases agree with TRBD1. The CDR3 extends over 14 amino acids. Germline V gene sequence: CDR1 SGHRS, CDR2 YFSETQ. V gave up 4 bases and J gave up 4 bases; unmatched junction bases: 6. CDR3 protein: CASSPIGGPDTQYF. The DNA for the CDR3 is TGCGCCAGCAGCCCGATAGGGGGCCCAGATACGCAGTATTTT.

This chain joins TRBV25-1 and TRBJ1-6; 10 bases line up with TRBD1. V shed 5 bases, J shed 4 bases, and the junction held 11 bases outside the gene matches. Per germline, CDR1 MGHDK and CDR2 SYGVNS. The CDR3 totals 18 residues. The CDR3 DNA reads TGTGCCAGCAGTCTTGACAGGGGGCCAAAAAATTATAATTCACCCCTCCACTTT. Encoded protein: CASSLDRGPKNYNSPLHF.

V gene TRBV5-1 combines with J gene TRBJ2-5; 8 nucleotides line up with TRBD1. CDR1 and CDR2 (germline): SGHRS, YFSETQ. The CDR3 has 14 amino acids. With 4 bases clipped from V and 4 bases from J, the junction kept 6 bases outside the gene matches. The CDR3 here is CASSLGTGLETQYF. The CDR3 DNA sequence: TGCGCCAGCAGCCTAGGGACAGGCCTAGAGACCCAGTACTTC.

The chain is built from TRBV18 and TRBJ1-2, with D maybe TRBD1 (5 bases). Trimming removed 3 bases from V and 4 bases from J, with 9 bases in between. The CDR3 consists of 13 residues. Looked up from germline, CDR1 is KGHSH and CDR2 is LQKENI. The CDR3 DNA sequence: TGTGCCAGCTCACCCGACAGCACCTATGGCTACACCTTC. This translates into CASSPDSTYGYTF.

This clone is termed medium-sized (0.01 to 0.1%). The chain couples TRBV11-2 to TRBJ1-4; 10 bases fit TRBD1. Germline-derived CDR1 and CDR2 are SGHAT and FQNNGV. V was clipped by 5 bases and J by 6 bases; unmatched bases: 6. The CDR3 has 15 amino acids. The CDR3 sequence is CASSPATGGDEKLFF. The DNA for the CDR3 is TGTGCCAGCAGCCCCGCGACAGGGGGCGATGAAAAACTGTTTTTT.

The rearrangement links TRBV6-6 to TRBJ2-7; D is perhaps TRBD1 (6 bases). The germline V gene encodes CDR1 MNHNY and CDR2 SVGAGI (reference sequence). The CDR3 has 15 residues. The germline V and J ends were trimmed by 5 bases and 3 bases, with 17 bases remaining between them. The CDR3 is CASSDPTGPHYEQYF. The CDR3 nucleotides are TGTGCCAGCAGTGACCCGACAGGTCCTCACTACGAGCAGTACTTC.

This chain connects TRBV5-4 to TRBJ1-6, with a possible D match to TRBD1 (6 bases). Germline CDR1 reads SGHNT; CDR2 reads YYREEE (reference sequence). The V gene lost 3 bases and the J gene lost 10 bases, with 17 bases spanning the gap. There are 15 residues in the CDR3. The CDR3 loop is CASSSDRKVSSPLHF. The CDR3 DNA follows: TGTGCCAGCAGCTCTGACAGGAAGGTTTCCTCACCCCTCCACTTT.

This chain uses TRBV6-1 with TRBJ2-7; TRBD1 might be the D (5 bases). Deletions cut 2 bases from V and 3 bases from J, with 14 bases between. Germline lookup yields CDR1 MNHNS and CDR2 SASEGT. This CDR3 comprises 15 residues. The DNA of the CDR3 is TGTGCCAGCAGTGAATTACAGGCAGGGATCTACGAGCAGTACTTC. This sequence encodes CASSELQAGIYEQYF.

The chain has TRBV6-5 and TRBJ2-7; 7 bases agree with TRBD1. CDR1 MNHEY and CDR2 SVGAGI come from the germline V gene. There are 14 residues in the CDR3. The junction had 5 bases not matched to a gene; V was cut back by 4 bases and J by 2 bases. CDR3 in DNA: TGTGCCAGCAGTTCAATCGGACAGGCCTACGAGCAGTACTTC. Translating gives CASSSIGQAYEQYF.

This clone was observed once. The chain combines TRBV7-9 with TRBJ2-2; unclear D gene. The CDR3 is made up of 13 amino acids. Germline V gives CDR1 SEHNR, CDR2 FQNEAQ (reference sequence). The ends were cut back, 3 bases at V and 6 bases at J, with 8 bases in the middle. CDR3 bases: TGTGCCAGCAGCTTTATAGCTGCCGGGGAGCTGTTTTTT. This gives the protein CASSFIAAGELFF. The variable domain in full, completed from reference TRBV7-9 and TRBJ2-2, reads DTGVSQNPRHKITKRGQNVTFRCDPISEHNRLYWYRQTLGQGPEFLTYFQNEAQLEKSRLLSDRFSAERPKGSFSTLEIQRTEQGDSAMYLCASSFIAAGELFFGEGSRLTVL.

This clone was recorded only once. This rearrangement joins TRBV6-1 to TRBJ1-5; maybe TRBD1 (6 bases). The germline V gene encodes CDR1 MNHNS and CDR2 SASEGT. V was pared by 6 bases and J by 6 bases, with 18 bases between. The CDR3 sequence is 15 residues long. The CDR3 bases are TGTGCCAGCAGAAGCACAGGGTATGGGGGTCAGCCCCAGCATTTT. It is translated as CASRSTGYGGQPQHF.

The rearrangement uses TRBV29-1 and TRBJ2-3; D remains ambiguous. Trimming pared 3 bases from V and 2 bases from J, leaving 24 bases between. The length of the CDR3 is 18 residues. Germline CDR1 is SQVTM and CDR2 is ANQGSEA. The CDR3 region is CSVEGVPNAYPSTDTQYF. In DNA, the CDR3 is TGCAGCGTTGAGGGCGTGCCCAACGCCTACCCTTCCACAGATACGCAGTATTTT.

This sequence joins TRBV6-5 and TRBJ2-7; possibly TRBD1 for D (5 bases). The CDR3 sequence is 13 residues long. The germline gives CDR1 MNHEY, CDR2 SVGAGI. Trimming left V 3 bases short and J 3 bases short, with 9 bases between. CDR3 in DNA: TGTGCCAGCAGTTATGAGACAGACTACGAGCAGTACTTC. It is translated as CASSYETDYEQYF.

V gene TRBV5-6 combines with J gene TRBJ1-1; D uncertain. Germline CDR1 reads SGHDT; CDR2 reads YYEEEE. The CDR3 runs to 14 residues. With 0 bases removed from V and 1 base from J, the gap between germline ends came to 7 bases. The CDR3 here is CASSLAPGNTEAFF. CDR3 in DNA: TGTGCCAGCAGCTTGGCCCCGGGGAACACTGAAGCTTTCTTT.

As concerns this clone: This CDR3 fails to terminate in the conserved phenylalanine or tryptophan, so it likely reflects a read error. The rearrangement uses TRBV10-1 and TRBJ1-6; no clear D. V lost 4 bases and J 10 bases, leaving 11 bases between the germline ends. The CDR3 contains 13 residues. Germline V gene data show CDR1 as WNHNN and CDR2 as SYGVQD (reference sequence). CDR3 sequence: CASSARERSPLHV. The CDR3 nucleotides are TGCGCCAGCAGTGCGAGGGAAAGGTCACCCCTCCACGTT.

This clone has a handful of counts. The CDR3 protein is CASSPAMTGLNQPQHF. CDR3 DNA sequence: TGTGCCAGCAGCCCCGCGATGACAGGACTGAATCAGCCCCAGCATTTT. This sequence joins TRBV4-2 and TRBJ1-5, with a possible D match to TRBD1 (6 bases). The CDR3 consists of 16 residues. Deletions cut 4 bases from V and 4 bases from J, with 17 bases between. The germline CDR1 and CDR2 sequences are LGHNA and YNFKEQ.

The genes are TRBV5-1 and TRBJ2-7; possible D gene TRBD2, 5 bases. This CDR3 is built from 15 residues. Trimming took 0 bases from V and 2 from J, leaving 12 bases between them. The V gene's germline CDR1 is SGHRS and CDR2 YFSETQ. The CDR3 DNA reads TGCGCCAGCAGCTTGGGGGAGAATCCTACCTACGAGCAGTACTTC. Encoded protein: CASSLGENPTYEQYF.

This chain joins TRBV29-1 and TRBJ1-4, with unresolved D. Germline CDR1 SQVTM, CDR2 ANQGSEA. CDR3 length: 12 amino acids. Trimming took 7 bases from V and 3 from J, leaving 9 bases between them. The CDR3 DNA sequence: TGCAGCGGACGGGGTCCTAATGAAAAACTGTTTTTT. Its protein product is CSGRGPNEKLFF. The whole variable domain, filled in from reference TRBV29-1 and TRBJ1-4, reads SAVISQKPSRDICQRGTSLTIQCQVDSQVTMMFWYRQQPGQSLTLIATANQGSEATYESGFVIDKFPISRPNLTFSTLTVSNMSPEDSSIYLCSGRGPNEKLFFGSGTQLSVL.

Within the sample, this clone is medium-sized (0.01 to 0.1%). This chain connects TRBV13 to TRBJ1-2; TRBD1 agrees at 10 bases. J was trimmed by 2 bases and V by 4 bases; bases with no gene match: 7. The CDR3 runs to 16 residues. In germline, CDR1 is PRHDT, CDR2 FYEKMQ (reference sequence). CDR3 bases: TGTGCCAGCAGCTCCGCCGGGACAGGGGTCAACTATGGCTACACCTTC. It translates to CASSSAGTGVNYGYTF.

This clone was seen just once. The rearrangement links TRBV5-1 to TRBJ2-5; D might be TRBD2 (5 bases). V shed 2 bases and J shed 1 base, with 9 bases lying between them. The CDR3 runs to 14 residues. CDR1 is SGHRS, CDR2 YFSETQ, per germline. The CDR3 region is CASSLNSGQETQYF. DNA for the CDR3: TGCGCCAGCAGCTTAAACAGCGGCCAAGAGACCCAGTACTTC.

The rearrangement joins TRBV5-8 to TRBJ2-7; 9 bases line up with TRBD1. V shed 4 bases, J shed 0 bases, and the junction held 8 bases outside the gene matches. CDR1 and CDR2 (germline): SGHTS, YDEGEE. This CDR3 spans 16 amino acids. The CDR3 DNA reads TGTGCCAGCAGCCGTGGACAGGGGTTGACCTCCTACGAGCAGTACTTC. Amino acids: CASSRGQGLTSYEQYF.